One and the same sample provided the 21 T cell receptor beta chains below, sequenced in a study of T cell responses to AZD1222 COVID-19 vaccine. The repertoire was sequenced with immunoSEQ multiplex PCR; TCRdb's copy has only in-frame clones and lacks some. This sample has 150,000 or so clones, with less than 90% found just once. Sequences were derived from peripheral blood, sampled on day 0 of AZD1222 vaccination. The receptors derive from an adult in good health.

The chain is built from TRBV5-1 and TRBJ1-1; D possibly corresponds to TRBD1 (5 bases). Germline V CDR1 and CDR2: SGHRS, YFSETQ. This CDR3 is 15 amino acids long. With 0 bases removed from V and 0 bases from J, the gap between germline ends came to 9 bases. In nucleotides, the CDR3 is TGCGCCAGCAGCTTGGATGGCAGGGTGAACACTGAAGCTTTCTTT. Its translation is CASSLDGRVNTEAFF.

V usage is TRBV28 and J usage is TRBJ2-1; weak D call: TRBD1 (5 bases). The CDR3 has 15 residues. V was trimmed by 2 bases and J by 8 bases, leaving 16 bases between them. Germline CDR1 MDHEN, CDR2 SYDVKM. Here the CDR3 DNA reads TGTGCCAGCAGTTTAAGGGGCAGTCAGCTGGATGAGCAGTTCTTC. Translating gives CASSLRGSQLDEQFF. The full variable domain, with the rest looked up from reference TRBV28 and TRBJ2-1, is DVKVTQSSRYLVKRTGEKVFLECVQDMDHENMFWYRQDPGLGLRLIYFSYDVKMKEKGDIPEGYSVSREKKERFSLILESASTNQTSMYLCASSLRGSQLDEQFFGPGTRLTVL.

This clone is a singleton in its sample. The chain carries TRBV10-3 and TRBJ1-2; TRBD1 is a possible D gene (5 bases). This CDR3 is built from 13 residues. The germline V gene encodes CDR1 ENHRY and CDR2 SYGVKD. V lost 4 bases and J 3 bases, leaving 9 bases between the germline ends. The DNA for the CDR3 is TGTGCCATCAGTGGGACAAGGGACTATGGCTACACCTTC. Its translation is CAISGTRDYGYTF.

The chain combines TRBV6-1 with TRBJ2-1; no reliable D call. Trimming cost V 3 bases and J 1 base, with 10 bases left between them. CDR1 is MNHNS and CDR2 is SASEGT in the germline V gene. The CDR3 spans 15 residues. CDR3 nucleotides: TGTGCCAGCAGTGACCTTATGGGGTCCTACAATGAGCAGTTCTTC. Protein sequence: CASSDLMGSYNEQFF.

The rearrangement links TRBV5-1 to TRBJ1-6; TRBD1 matches 9 bases. The CDR3 has 15 residues. J was trimmed by 7 bases and V by 4 bases; bases with no gene match: 6. Germline V gene lookup returns CDR1 SGHRS and CDR2 YFSETQ. CDR3 residues: CASSIMGQGNSPLHF. CDR3 bases: TGCGCCAGCAGCATAATGGGACAGGGCAATTCACCCCTCCACTTT.

V usage is TRBV21-1 and J usage is TRBJ1-1. TRBV21-1 represents a pseudogene. The CDR3 loop spans 17 amino acids. This CDR3 is CASSNVGGRRGITEAFF. The CDR3 DNA reads TGTGCCAGCAGCAATGTGGGCGGCCGACGGGGCATTACTGAAGCTTTCTTT.

This chain links TRBV12-3 or TRBV12-4 with TRBJ1-6; D uncertain. The V and J ends lost 5 bases and 11 bases respectively, with 13 bases between them. There are 13 residues in the CDR3. CDR3 nucleotides: TGTGCCAGCAGTAACGTAGGCGGGACACCCCTCCACTTT. It translates to CASSNVGGTPLHF.

CDR3 region: CASSFNRPNTEAFF. CDR3 nucleotide sequence: TGTGCCAGCAGTTTTAATAGGCCGAACACTGAAGCTTTCTTT. This sequence joins TRBV27 and TRBJ1-1; D uncertain. V lost 3 bases and J lost 1, with 9 bases in between. The CDR3 contains 14 residues. CDR1 is MNHEY, CDR2 SMNVEV, per germline (reference sequence).

The V and J genes are TRBV11-2 and TRBJ1-5, with 10 bases lining up with TRBD1. The ends lost 3 bases at V and 5 bases at J; junction bases unmatched: 1. Germline loops: CDR1 SGHAT, CDR2 FQNNGV. The CDR3 length is 14 residues. CDR3 loop: CASSLTGGHQPQHF. The CDR3, as DNA: TGTGCCAGCAGCTTGACAGGGGGCCATCAGCCCCAGCATTTT.

The chain couples TRBV5-6 to TRBJ1-2, with TRBD1 as a possible D gene (6 bases). The CDR3 is 13 amino acids. Trimming cost V 4 bases and J 8 bases, with 15 bases left between them. The germline CDR1 and CDR2 sequences are SGHDT and YYEEEE. The CDR3 nucleotides read TGTGCCAGCAGCCCGACAGGTACGCTAGGCTACACCTTC. It encodes CASSPTGTLGYTF.

The rearrangement joins TRBV6-5 to TRBJ1-3; TRBD1 is a possible D gene (6 bases). V was pared by 4 bases and J by 0 bases, with 13 bases between. CDR3 length equals 16 residues. Germline V gives CDR1 MNHEY, CDR2 SVGAGI. CDR3 sequence reads: CASSSDSFSSGNTIYF. The CDR3 DNA follows: TGTGCCAGCAGTTCGGACAGCTTCAGCTCTGGAAACACCATATATTTT.

The V gene is TRBV25-1, the J gene TRBJ1-2; 7 bases match TRBD1. V lost 3 bases, J lost 5 bases, and 6 bases stayed unmatched. CDR3 length: 14 amino acids. Germline assignment: CDR1 MGHDK and CDR2 SYGVNS. CDR3: CASSDRGSWYGYTF. The CDR3 DNA reads as TGTGCCAGCAGTGACAGGGGGAGTTGGTATGGCTACACCTTC.

V is TRBV6-1 and J is TRBJ1-1; D is uncertain. The CDR3 totals 16 residues. CDR1 and CDR2 from the germline V gene are MNHNS and SASEGT. The V end lost 0 bases, the J end lost 1 base, and 12 bases lay between the germline ends. In nucleotides, the CDR3 is TGTGCCAGCAGTGAAGCTTTGTGGGCCCAGAACACTGAAGCTTTCTTT. Protein: CASSEALWAQNTEAFF.

The chain recombines TRBV6-5 with TRBJ2-6; D unresolved. Deletions cut 2 bases from V and 4 bases from J, with 9 bases between. Germline-derived CDR1 and CDR2 are MNHEY and SVGAGI. This CDR3 spans 15 amino acids. CDR3: CASSYVTSGANVLTF. The CDR3 nucleotides read TGTGCCAGCAGTTACGTGACTTCCGGGGCCAACGTCCTGACTTTC.

The chain recombines TRBV7-8 with TRBJ1-1; TRBD1 matches 9 bases. After removal of 8 bases from V and 7 bases from J, the junction contained 8 bases not matched to a gene. CDR3 length equals 13 residues. The germline V gene has CDR1 SGHVS and CDR2 FQNEAQ. CDR3 amino acids: CASRGTGQIEAFF. In nucleotides, the CDR3 is TGTGCCAGCCGGGGGACAGGGCAAATTGAAGCTTTCTTT.

This clone showed up just once. The chain recombines TRBV5-1 with TRBJ2-1; 7 nucleotides align to TRBD1. Per the germline V gene, CDR1 is SGHRS and CDR2 is YFSETQ. The length of the CDR3 is 13 residues. J lost 5 bases, V lost 4 bases, and 3 bases had no gene match. CDR3 region: CASSRDSNNEQFF. CDR3 nucleotides: TGCGCCAGCAGCCGGGACAGCAACAATGAGCAGTTCTTC.

This rearrangement joins TRBV19 to TRBJ2-2, with 8 positions matching TRBD1. The CDR3 runs 15 residues. Trimming removed 7 bases from V and 6 bases from J; junction bases left unmatched: 10. The V gene's germline CDR1 is LNHDA and CDR2 SQIVND (reference sequence). CDR3 nucleotide sequence: TGTGCCAGTATCTCAGGGGGCGCAAATTCCGGGGAGCTGTTTTTT. Its translation: CASISGGANSGELFF. The complete variable domain, with remaining parts taken from reference TRBV19 and TRBJ2-2, reads DGGITQSPKYLFRKEGQNVTLSCEQNLNHDAMYWYRQDPGQGLRLIYYSQIVNDFQKGDIAEGYSVSREKKESFPLTVTSAQKNPTAFYLCASISGGANSGELFFGEGSRLTVL.

Only a few counts were recorded for this clone. The V gene is TRBV7-2, the J gene TRBJ1-1; D is possibly TRBD1 (5 bases). V gave up 10 bases and J gave up 4 bases, with 22 bases separating them. The CDR3 is made up of 15 amino acids. In germline, CDR1 is SGHTA, CDR2 FQGNSA. CDR3 protein: CATRGVATRGTEAFF. DNA of the CDR3: TGTGCCACCCGAGGGGTCGCGACTCGGGGCACTGAAGCTTTCTTT.

The chain uses TRBV7-8 and TRBJ1-6; possibly TRBD1 for D (6 bases). Germline values: CDR1 SGHVS, CDR2 FQNEAQ. V was pared by 5 bases and J by 9 bases, with 17 bases between. This CDR3 spans 15 amino acids. The CDR3 DNA reads TGTGCCAGCAGCCCAGCCGGGACAAACGTTTCACCCCTCCACTTT. This translates into CASSPAGTNVSPLHF.

The V and J genes are TRBV7-9 and TRBJ1-1, with a possible D match to TRBD1 (5 bases). V gave up 3 bases and J gave up 4 bases, with 9 bases separating them. The germline V gene has CDR1 SEHNR and CDR2 FQNEAQ (reference sequence). The CDR3 consists of 13 residues. The DNA of the CDR3 is TGTGCCAGCAGCTTGGGACTTTCCACTGAAGCTTTCTTT. This sequence encodes CASSLGLSTEAFF.

In the case of this clone: The junction shows a germline mismatch at one end, possibly a read error. The V and J genes are TRBV7-6 and TRBJ2-2; D gene uncertain. Germline V gene data show CDR1 as SGHVS and CDR2 as FNYEAQ. The CDR3 is 13 residues long. As DNA, the CDR3 is TGTGCCAGCACCTTACCTAGCACCGGGGAGCTGTTTTTT. Translated, it gives CASTLPSTGELFF.